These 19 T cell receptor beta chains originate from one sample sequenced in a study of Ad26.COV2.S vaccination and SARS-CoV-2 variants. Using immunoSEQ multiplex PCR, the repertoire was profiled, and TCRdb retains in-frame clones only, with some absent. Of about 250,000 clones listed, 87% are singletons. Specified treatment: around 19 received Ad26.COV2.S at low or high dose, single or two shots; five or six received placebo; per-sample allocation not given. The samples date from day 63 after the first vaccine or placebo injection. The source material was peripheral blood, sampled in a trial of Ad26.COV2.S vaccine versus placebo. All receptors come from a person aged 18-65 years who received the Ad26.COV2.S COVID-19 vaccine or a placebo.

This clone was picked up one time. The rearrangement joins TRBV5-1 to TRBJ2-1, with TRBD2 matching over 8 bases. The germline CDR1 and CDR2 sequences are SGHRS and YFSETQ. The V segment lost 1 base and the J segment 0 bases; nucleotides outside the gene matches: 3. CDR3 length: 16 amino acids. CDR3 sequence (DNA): TGCGCCAGCAGCTTGCCCGGGGGGGGCTCCTACAATGAGCAGTTCTTC. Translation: CASSLPGGGSYNEQFF.

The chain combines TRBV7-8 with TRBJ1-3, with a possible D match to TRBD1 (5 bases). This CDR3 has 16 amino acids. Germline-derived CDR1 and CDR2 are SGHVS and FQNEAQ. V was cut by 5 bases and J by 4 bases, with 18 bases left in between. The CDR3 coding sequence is TGTGCCAGCAGCAACCGACAGTCCGGACGGGGAAACACCATATATTTT. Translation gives CASSNRQSGRGNTIYF.

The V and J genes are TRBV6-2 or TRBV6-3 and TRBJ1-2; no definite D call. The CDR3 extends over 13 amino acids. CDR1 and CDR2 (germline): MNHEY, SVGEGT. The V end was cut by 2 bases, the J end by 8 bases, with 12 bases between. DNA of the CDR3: TGTGCCAGCAGTTACGCCGGGCGCGAAGGCTACACCTTC. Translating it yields CASSYAGREGYTF.

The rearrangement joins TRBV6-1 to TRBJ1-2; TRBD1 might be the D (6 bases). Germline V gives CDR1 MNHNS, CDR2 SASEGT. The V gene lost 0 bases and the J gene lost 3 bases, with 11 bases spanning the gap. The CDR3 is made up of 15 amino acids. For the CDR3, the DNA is TGTGCCAGCAGTGAAGCCTATACAGGGTACTATGGCTACACCTTC. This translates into CASSEAYTGYYGYTF.

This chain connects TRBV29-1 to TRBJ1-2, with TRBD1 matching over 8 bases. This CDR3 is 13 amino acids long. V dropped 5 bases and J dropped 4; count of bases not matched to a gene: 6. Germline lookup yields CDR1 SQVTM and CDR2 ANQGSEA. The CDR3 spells CSVPGQGGYGYTF. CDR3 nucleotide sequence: TGCAGCGTTCCTGGACAGGGCGGCTATGGCTACACCTTC.

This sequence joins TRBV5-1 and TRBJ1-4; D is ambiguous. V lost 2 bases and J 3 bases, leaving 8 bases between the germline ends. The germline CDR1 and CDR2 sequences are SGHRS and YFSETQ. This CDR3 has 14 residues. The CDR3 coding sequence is TGCGCCAGCAGCTTAGGGCAGCCTAATGAAAAACTGTTTTTT. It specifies CASSLGQPNEKLFF.

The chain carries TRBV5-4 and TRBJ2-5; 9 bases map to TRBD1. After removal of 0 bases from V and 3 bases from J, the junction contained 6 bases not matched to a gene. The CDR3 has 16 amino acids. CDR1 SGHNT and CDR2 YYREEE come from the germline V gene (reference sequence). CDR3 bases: TGTGCCAGCAGCTTGGGGGGAGGGACAGGGAAAGAGACCCAGTACTTC. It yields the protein CASSLGGGTGKETQYF.

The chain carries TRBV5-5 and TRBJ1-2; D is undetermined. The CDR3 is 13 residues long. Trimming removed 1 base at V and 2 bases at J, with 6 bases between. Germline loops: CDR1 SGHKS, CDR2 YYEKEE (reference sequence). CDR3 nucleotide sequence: TGTGCCAGCAGCTTGTTGGGCAACTATGGCTACACCTTC. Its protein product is CASSLLGNYGYTF.

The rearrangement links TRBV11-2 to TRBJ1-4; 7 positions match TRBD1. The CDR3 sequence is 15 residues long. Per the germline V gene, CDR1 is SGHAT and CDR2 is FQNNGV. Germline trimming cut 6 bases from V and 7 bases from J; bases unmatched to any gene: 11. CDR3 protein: CASSPGYAGGEKLFF. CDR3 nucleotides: TGTGCCAGCAGTCCCGGTTACGCAGGGGGTGAAAAACTGTTTTTT.

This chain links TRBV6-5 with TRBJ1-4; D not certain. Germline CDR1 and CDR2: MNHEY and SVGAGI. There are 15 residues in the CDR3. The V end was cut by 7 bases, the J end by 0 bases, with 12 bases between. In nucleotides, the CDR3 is TGTGCCAGCATCCGAAACGGGGCAACTAATGAAAAACTGTTTTTT. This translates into CASIRNGATNEKLFF.

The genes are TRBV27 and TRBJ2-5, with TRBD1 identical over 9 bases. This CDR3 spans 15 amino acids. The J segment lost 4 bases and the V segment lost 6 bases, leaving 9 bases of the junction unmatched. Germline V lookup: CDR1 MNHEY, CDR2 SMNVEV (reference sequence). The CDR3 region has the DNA TGTGCCAGCAGAGGACAGGGGACTGTGGGAGAGACCCAGTACTTC. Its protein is CASRGQGTVGETQYF.

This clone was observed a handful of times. CDR3 DNA: TGTGCCAGCAGCCAAGTCAAGGAAAACTATGGCTACACCTTC. It is translated as CASSQVKENYGYTF. The J gene is TRBJ1-2, the V gene TRBV14; no clear D gene. The CDR3 extends over 14 amino acids. From germline, CDR1 is SGHDN and CDR2 FVKESK. The V gene lost 1 base and the J gene lost 2 bases, with 8 bases spanning the gap.

CDR3 loop: CASRRDLYNEQFF. CDR3 in DNA: TGTGCCAGCAGAAGGGACTTATACAATGAGCAGTTCTTC. The chain combines TRBV2 with TRBJ2-1; tentative D call: TRBD2 (6 bases). The germline gives CDR1 SNHLY, CDR2 FYNNEI. V was pared by 6 bases and J by 4 bases, with 10 bases between. The CDR3 totals 13 residues.

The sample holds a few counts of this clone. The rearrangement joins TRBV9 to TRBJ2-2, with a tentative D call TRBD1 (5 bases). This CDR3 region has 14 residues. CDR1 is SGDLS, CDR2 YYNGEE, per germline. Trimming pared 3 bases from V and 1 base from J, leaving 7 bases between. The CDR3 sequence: CASSARGNTGELFF. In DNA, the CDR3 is TGTGCCAGCAGCGCAAGGGGGAACACCGGGGAGCTGTTTTTT. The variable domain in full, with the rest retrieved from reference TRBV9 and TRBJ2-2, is DSGVTQTPKHLITATGQRVTLRCSPRSGDLSVYWYQQSLDQGLQFLIQYYNGEERAKGNILERFSAQQFPDLHSELNLSSLELGDSALYFCASSARGNTGELFFGEGSRLTVL.

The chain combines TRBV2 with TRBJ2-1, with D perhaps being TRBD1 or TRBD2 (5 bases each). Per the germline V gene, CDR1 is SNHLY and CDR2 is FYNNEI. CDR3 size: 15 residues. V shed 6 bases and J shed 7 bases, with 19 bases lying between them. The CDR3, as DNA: TGTGCCAGCAGGTCCCGGGACCAAGCGACTAATGAGCAGTTCTTC. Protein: CASRSRDQATNEQFF.

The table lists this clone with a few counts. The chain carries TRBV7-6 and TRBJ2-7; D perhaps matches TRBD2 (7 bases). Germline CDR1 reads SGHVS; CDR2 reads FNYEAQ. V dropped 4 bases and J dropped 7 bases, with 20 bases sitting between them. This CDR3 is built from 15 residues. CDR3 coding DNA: TGTGCCAGCAGCTACCGGGGGGCCGGGGCTGGGGAGCAGTACTTC. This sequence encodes CASSYRGAGAGEQYF. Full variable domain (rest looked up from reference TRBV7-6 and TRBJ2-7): GAGVSQSPRYKVTKRGQDVALRCDPISGHVSLYWYRQALGQGPEFLTYFNYEAQQDKSGLPNDRFSAERPEGSISTLTIQRTEQRDSAMYRCASSYRGAGAGEQYFGPGTRLTVT.

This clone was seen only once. The CDR3 DNA is TGTGCCAGCAGTTCTACCGGGGACTATCGGTCCAATGAGCAGTTCTTC. Translating gives CASSSTGDYRSNEQFF. The chain is built from TRBV6-5 and TRBJ2-1; 7 bases line up with TRBD2. The CDR3 has 16 residues. J lost 6 bases, V lost 4 bases, and 12 bases had no gene match. The germline CDR1 and CDR2 sequences are MNHEY and SVGAGI.

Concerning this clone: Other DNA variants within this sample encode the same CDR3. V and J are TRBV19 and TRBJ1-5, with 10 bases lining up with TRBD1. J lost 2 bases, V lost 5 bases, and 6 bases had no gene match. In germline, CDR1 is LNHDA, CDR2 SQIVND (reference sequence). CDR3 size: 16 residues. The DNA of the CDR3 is TGTGCCAGTAGTGTTACCGGGACAGGGGGCAATCAGCCCCAGCATTTT. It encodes CASSVTGTGGNQPQHF.

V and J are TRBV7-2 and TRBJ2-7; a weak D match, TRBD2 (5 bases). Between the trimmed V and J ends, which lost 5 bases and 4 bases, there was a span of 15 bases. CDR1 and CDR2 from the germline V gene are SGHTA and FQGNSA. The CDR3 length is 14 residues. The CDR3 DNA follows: TGTGCCAGCAGCCGGGGTTATGGCCCGTACGAGCAGTACTTC. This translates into CASSRGYGPYEQYF.